This T cell receptor (beta chain) emerged from a study of cytomegalovirus exposure and HLA in healthy donors. General study findings and limits: Earlier analysis looked at TCR beta V segments, and most were productive about 87% or about 30% of the time. The study had only CMV serostatus as immune exposure information. Researchers catalogued under 200 TCR beta chains as cytomegalovirus-associated. Across HLA loci, a later analysis found differing TCR association rates, with DRB1 most and HLA-C fewest.

The PCR used 60 Vbeta and 13 Jbeta primers. Profiling relied on immunoSEQ multiplex PCR, and the TCRdb table lists in-frame clones only, not all of them. The repertoire holds around 99,000 clones, with around four fifths as singletons. This clone is a singleton in its sample. The antigen remains unidentified. Sequenced: PBMCs. This receptor was taken from a woman aged 50 to 60 in good health and CMV-seropositive.

CDR3 sequence (DNA): TGTGCCACCAGCAGCTACAGGGAAACCTATGGCTACACCTTC. Amino acid sequence: CATSSYRETYGYTF. This sequence joins TRBV15 and TRBJ1-2; tentative D call: TRBD1 (6 bases). The CDR3 totals 14 residues. V was shortened by 3 bases and J by 4 bases, with 12 bases between the two germline ends. Looked up from germline, CDR1 is LNHNV and CDR2 is YYDKDF (reference sequence).